This T cell receptor beta chain is drawn from a study of blood T cell repertoires in COVID-19. Looking at the study overall: Some COVID-19 samples were acute and others convalescent; all came from the United States, Italy and Spain. PBMCs, B-cell-depleted T cells, or T cells provided the cDNA or gDNA that made up the material.

Source study methods: From reference gene primer amplification, estimates of nucleated cell counts were derived. This table comes from immunoSEQ multiplex PCR, and its TCRdb copy is limited to in-frame clones, with some not included. That table gives V, J and clone size, and the DNA gave D and trimming. The sample includes 350,000 to 550,000 clones, roughly 91% of them seen just once. This TCR was recovered from a woman aged 25 to 39 with acute or convalescent COVID-19. The sequenced sample consisted of peripheral blood.

The CDR3, as DNA: TGTGCCAGTAGTATAGGCAGGAAGAACACTGAAGCTTTCTTT. It codes for CASSIGRKNTEAFF. The chain uses TRBV19 and TRBJ1-1; D gene uncertain. Trimming shortened V by 1 base and J by 1 base, and 7 bases separated the two germline ends. Germline CDR1 and CDR2: LNHDA and SQIVND (reference sequence). The CDR3 is 14 amino acids.